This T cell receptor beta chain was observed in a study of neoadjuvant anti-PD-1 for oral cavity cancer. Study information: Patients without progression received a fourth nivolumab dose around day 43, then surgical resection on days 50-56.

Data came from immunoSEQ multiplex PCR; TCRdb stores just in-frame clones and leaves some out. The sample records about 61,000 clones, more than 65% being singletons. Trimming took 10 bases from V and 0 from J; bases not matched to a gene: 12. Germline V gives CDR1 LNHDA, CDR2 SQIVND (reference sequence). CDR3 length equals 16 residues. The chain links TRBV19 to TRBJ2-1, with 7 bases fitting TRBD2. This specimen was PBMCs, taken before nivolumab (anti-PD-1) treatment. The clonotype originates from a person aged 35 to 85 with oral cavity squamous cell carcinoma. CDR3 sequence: CATQGTRDYSYNEQFF. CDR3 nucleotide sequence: TGTGCCACACAAGGGACCCGGGACTACTCCTACAATGAGCAGTTCTTC. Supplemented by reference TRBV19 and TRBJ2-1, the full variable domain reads DGGITQSPKYLFRKEGQNVTLSCEQNLNHDAMYWYRQDPGQGLRLIYYSQIVNDFQKGDIAEGYSVSREKKESFPLTVTSAQKNPTAFYLCATQGTRDYSYNEQFFGPGTRLTVL.